This T cell receptor beta chain was captured in a study of glioma-infiltrating T cells. Trimming removed 4 bases at V and 5 bases at J, with 27 bases between. CDR1 MGHRA and CDR2 YSYEKL come from the germline V gene. The CDR3 is 18 amino acids. Using RNA template, CDR3s of TCR alpha and beta were amplified with iRepertoire arm-PCR. One-step reverse transcription and amplification started from approximately 100-400 ng of tissue mRNA or PBMC total RNA. MiXCR, run by TCRdb on the multiplex PCR reads, gives a single entry per CDR3 protein. The table records roughly 200,000 distinct CDR3 sequences, under 55% of them present only once. Points from the study as a whole: Tissue and blood shared very few CDR3 sequences. Tissue-blood divergence was below expectation in non-neoplastic patients, above in gliomas.

This clonotype came up many times. What it binds is not known. This chain connects TRBV4-1 to TRBJ2-7; D gene unclear. This sequence was found in a human donor with low-grade glioma or glioblastoma, undergoing nonglioma brain surgery, or in good health (not recorded which). Input material: glioma tissue, nonneoplastic brain tissue, or PBMCs (not recorded which). CDR3 sequence: CASSLRVASEALNHEQYF. CDR3 bases: TGCGCCAGCAGCCTTCGGGTCGCCTCAGAAGCCCTAAATCACGAGCAGTACTTC.